This passage covers 29 T cell receptor beta chains from one sample sequenced in a study of T cells in Graves' hyperthyroidism and ophthalmopathy (dated by TCRdb to the late 2010s). The library relied on multiplex PCR. The instrument was an Illumina HiSeq 2000. The TCR beta CDR3 regions were amplified from RNA transcripts. A first-round RT-PCR of the TCR CDR3 used the HTBI primer set with the Qiagen OneStep RT-PCR kit. TCRdb itself trimmed the public reads at Q25 with fastp, ran MiXCR and retained productive beta chains. Every CDR3 protein is listed once, alongside the most common genes and DNA of its rows. A total of hundreds of thousands of distinct CDR3 sequences appear in this sample, 45% of them only once. The top ten clonotypes cover roughly 7.2% of the sample. Sequencing was performed on peripheral blood or thyroid tissue (not recorded which). These receptors originate from an adult man with Graves' disease, either hyperthyroidism or ophthalmopathy (not recorded which).

CDR3 DNA: TGTGCCAGCAGCGCCTCGACAGGGGAGCTGTTTTTT. Protein sequence: CASSASTGELFF. The V call is TRBV11-2, the J call TRBJ2-2; no clear D gene. The CDR3 runs 12 residues. Germline V gene data show CDR1 as SGHAT and CDR2 as FQNNGV. V lost 5 bases to trimming and J lost 8 bases, with 9 bases between them.

The chain links TRBV29-1 to TRBJ1-2; no clear D gene. This CDR3 comprises 14 residues. V was clipped by 0 bases and J by 5 bases, with 13 bases between them. From germline, CDR1 is SQVTM and CDR2 ANQGSEA. The CDR3 DNA reads as TGCAGCGTTGAAGAGCCGGGGAATCTATATGGCTACACCTTC. Its protein is CSVEEPGNLYGYTF.

The chain is built from TRBV10-1 and TRBJ1-5, with D tentatively TRBD1 (6 bases). Trimming left V 6 bases short and J 7 bases short, with 13 bases between. Germline V gene lookup returns CDR1 WNHNN and CDR2 SYGVQD (reference sequence). The CDR3 is 13 residues long. The DNA of the CDR3 is TGCGCCAGCAGGGGGGGGGCTCGGCAGCCCCAGCATTTT. As protein: CASRGGARQPQHF.

The chain combines TRBV20-1 with TRBJ2-2; no definite D call. The length of the CDR3 is 15 residues. The V end lost 0 bases, the J end lost 2 bases, and 10 bases lay between the germline ends. Germline assignment: CDR1 DFQATT and CDR2 SNEGSKA (reference sequence). Here the CDR3 DNA reads TGCAGTGCTAGAGATGGCGGTACTAACACCGGGGAGCTGTTTTTT. It translates to CSARDGGTNTGELFF.

This clonotype showed up just a few times. J is TRBJ1-5 and V is TRBV2; perhaps TRBD1 as D (5 bases). Germline V gene sequence: CDR1 SNHLY, CDR2 FYNNEI. V gave up 10 bases and J gave up 7 bases, with 17 bases separating them. The CDR3 runs to 13 residues. The CDR3 DNA reads as TGTGCCATTACCGACAGAGGAGAGCAGCCCCAGCATTTT. Its translation is CAITDRGEQPQHF. The complete variable domain, with remaining parts taken from reference TRBV2 and TRBJ1-5, reads EPEVTQTPSHQVTQMGQEVILRCVPISNHLYFYWYRQILGQKVEFLVSFYNNEISEKSEIFDDQFSVERPDGSNFTLKIRSTKLEDSAMYFCAITDRGEQPQHFGDGTRLSIL.

With respect to this clonotype: Since a much larger clone is just one base distant, this may be a read error. V gene TRBV7-2 combines with J gene TRBJ1-6; 9 bases are a match to TRBD1. The J segment lost 10 bases and the V segment lost 5 bases, leaving 6 bases of the junction unmatched. The CDR3 totals 14 residues. The germline CDR1 and CDR2 sequences are SGHTA and FQGNSA. The CDR3 loop is CASSQTGGRSPLHF. The CDR3 bases are TGTGCCAGCAGCCAGACAGGGGGTCGCTCACCCCTCCACTTT.

This clonotype was counted a single time. The junction and the germline gene differ at one end; a read error may be behind it. V and J are TRBV10-3 and TRBJ1-2; D unclear. The CDR3 totals 17 residues. In germline, CDR1 is ENHRY, CDR2 SYGVKD. CDR3 amino acids: CASSEFDWAQANYGYTF. CDR3 nucleotide sequence: TGTGCCAGCAGTGAATTCGACTGGGCGCAAGCTAACTATGGCTACACCTTC.

This sequence joins TRBV10-3 and TRBJ2-3; 9 bases map to TRBD1. Germline-derived CDR1 and CDR2 are ENHRY and SYGVKD. The length of the CDR3 is 18 residues. J gave up 3 bases and V 3 bases, and 13 bases lay outside the gene matches. Here the CDR3 reads CAISDPTGTGLITDTQYF. CDR3 DNA sequence: TGTGCCATCAGTGACCCCACCGGGACAGGGCTAATAACAGATACGCAGTATTTT.

About this clonotype: An end of the junction differs from the germline gene, which may be a read error. J is TRBJ2-7 and V is TRBV7-9; TRBD2 might be the D (6 bases). This CDR3 has 16 amino acids. The germline V gene encodes CDR1 SEHNR and CDR2 FQNEAQ (reference sequence). The CDR3 DNA reads as TGCGCCAGCAGCCAAGATTTGGACTATAGGTTCTACGAGCAGTACTTC. Translation gives CASSQDLDYRFYEQYF.

In the case of this clonotype: Mismatch with germline at one junction end may stem from a read error. V is TRBV7-9 and J is TRBJ2-7; D unresolved. The V gene's germline CDR1 is SEHNR and CDR2 FQNEAQ (reference sequence). The CDR3 is 13 amino acids. CDR3 amino acids: CASSQRAAYEQYF. The CDR3 region has the DNA TGCGCCAGCAGCCAACGGGCCGCCTACGAGCAGTACTTC.

V gene TRBV20-1 combines with J gene TRBJ2-5; no clear D. The germline V and J ends were trimmed by 7 bases and 4 bases, with 10 bases remaining between them. From germline, CDR1 is DFQATT and CDR2 SNEGSKA (reference sequence). This CDR3 has 11 residues. The CDR3 reads CSDSFGETQYF. CDR3 nucleotides: TGCAGTGATAGCTTCGGAGAGACCCAGTACTTC.

On this clonotype itself: This may be a read error: a much more frequent sequence differs by one nucleotide. The chain carries TRBV10-3 and TRBJ2-5; 8 nucleotides line up with TRBD1. The CDR3 contains 15 residues. The trim removed 4 bases at V and 4 bases at J, leaving 8 bases unmatched. Germline V CDR1 and CDR2: ENHRY, SYGVKD. This chain's CDR3 is CAISVATGTGETQYF. In nucleotides, the CDR3 is TGTGCCATCAGTGTCGCGACCGGGACAGGAGAGACCCAGTACTTC.

The J gene is TRBJ1-2, the V gene TRBV29-1; 8 bases are shared with TRBD1. V dropped 8 bases and J dropped 4; count of bases not matched to a gene: 12. CDR1 is SQVTM and CDR2 is ANQGSEA in the germline V gene. The CDR3 consists of 14 residues. CDR3 amino acids: CSINRGAVGYGYTF. The CDR3 DNA reads TGCAGCATTAACAGGGGGGCGGTTGGCTATGGCTACACCTTC.

This chain connects TRBV5-1 to TRBJ1-1, with TRBD1 matching over 11 bases. Trimming removed 7 bases from V and 6 bases from J; junction bases left unmatched: 26. CDR1 and CDR2 (germline): SGHRS, YFSETQ. This CDR3 is built from 20 residues. The CDR3 DNA sequence: TGCGCCAGCCGAGATTTAGGACAGGGGGCGCCGGCGATAACGGGGGCTGAAGCTTTCTTT. Its protein is CASRDLGQGAPAITGAEAFF.

The chain uses TRBV7-6 and TRBJ1-1; D unresolved. The V end was cut by 5 bases, the J end by 0 bases, with 10 bases between. Germline-derived CDR1 and CDR2 are SGHVS and FNYEAQ. CDR3 length: 14 amino acids. The CDR3: CASSLTSVNTEAFF. DNA of the CDR3: TGTGCCAGCAGCCTCACAAGTGTGAACACTGAAGCTTTCTTT.

The rearrangement uses TRBV9 and TRBJ1-1; maybe TRBD1 (6 bases). The CDR3 runs to 15 residues. Germline values: CDR1 SGDLS, CDR2 YYNGEE. The V gene lost 7 bases and the J gene lost 0 bases, with 16 bases spanning the gap. CDR3 sequence: CASSANRDMNTEAFF. In nucleotides, the CDR3 is TGTGCCAGCTCAGCGAACAGGGATATGAACACTGAAGCTTTCTTT. Using reference TRBV9 and TRBJ1-1 for the parts outside the CDR3, the full variable domain is DSGVTQTPKHLITATGQRVTLRCSPRSGDLSVYWYQQSLDQGLQFLIQYYNGEERAKGNILERFSAQQFPDLHSELNLSSLELGDSALYFCASSANRDMNTEAFFGQGTRLTVV.

There are many counts of this clonotype. V and J are TRBV11-2 and TRBJ1-4; D gene unclear. Germline values: CDR1 SGHAT, CDR2 FQNNGV. Trimming left V 4 bases short and J 14 bases short, with 14 bases between. CDR3 size: 12 residues. The CDR3 is CASSSTRTGLFF. In nucleotides, the CDR3 is TGTGCCAGCAGCTCTACCCGGACGGGTCTGTTTTTT.

This clonotype was observed at least ten times. The V and J genes are TRBV11-2 and TRBJ2-5; 7 nucleotides agree with TRBD2. This CDR3 contains 14 residues. CDR1 SGHAT and CDR2 FQNNGV come from the germline V gene. The V and J ends lost 5 bases and 5 bases, in that order; junction bases with no gene match: 8. The CDR3: CASSQGLGGETQYF. CDR3 nucleotide sequence: TGTGCCAGCAGCCAAGGACTAGGAGGGGAGACCCAGTACTTC. Using reference TRBV11-2 and TRBJ2-5 for the parts outside the CDR3, the full variable domain is EAGVAQSPRYKIIEKRQSVAFWCNPISGHATLYWYQQILGQGPKLLIQFQNNGVVDDSQLPKDRFSAERLKGVDSTLKIQPAKLEDSAVYLCASSQGLGGETQYFGPGTRLLVL.

This clonotype was seen many times. The chain has TRBV4-1 and TRBJ1-6; no clear D gene. Trimming stripped 4 bases from V and 9 bases from J, with 10 bases between. The CDR3 sequence is 13 residues long. The germline gives CDR1 MGHRA, CDR2 YSYEKL. CDR3 sequence (DNA): TGCGCCAGCAGCCCAGAATTAACTTCACCCCTCCACTTT. The encoded protein is CASSPELTSPLHF.

A few counts support this clonotype. The V call is TRBV19, the J call TRBJ1-1; 9 bases are shared with TRBD1. This CDR3 has 16 residues. Germline values: CDR1 LNHDA, CDR2 SQIVND (reference sequence). Trimming at V came to 4 bases and at J to 6 bases, leaving 12 bases not matched to a gene. The CDR3 here is CASSRDRETLLAEAFF. Here the CDR3 DNA reads TGTGCCAGTAGTAGGGACAGGGAAACTCTACTCGCTGAAGCTTTCTTT.

The rearrangement links TRBV12-3 or TRBV12-4 to TRBJ2-5, with 9 nucleotides matching TRBD2. The V segment lost 5 bases and the J segment 1 base; nucleotides outside the gene matches: 8. The CDR3 covers 16 residues. CDR3 sequence (DNA): TGTGCCAGCAGTCGCCGGGCGGGAGGGGCCCAAGAGACCCAGTACTTC. Translating gives CASSRRAGGAQETQYF.

This clonotype was seen a few times. The genes are TRBV20-1 and TRBJ1-1; no clear D gene. In germline, CDR1 is DFQATT, CDR2 SNEGSKA (reference sequence). V gave up 3 bases and J gave up 2 bases, with 10 bases separating them. The CDR3 has 13 amino acids. The CDR3: CSARRAVNTEAFF. The CDR3 nucleotides are TGCAGTGCTAGGCGAGCGGTTAACACTGAAGCTTTCTTT.

At least ten counts were recorded for this clonotype. The chain combines TRBV29-1 with TRBJ1-1; 10 nucleotides agree with TRBD1. After removal of 5 bases from V and 6 bases from J, the junction contained 6 bases not matched to a gene. Germline assignment: CDR1 SQVTM and CDR2 ANQGSEA. The CDR3 runs to 13 residues. CDR3 protein: CSVRPDRGSEAFF. CDR3 sequence (DNA): TGCAGCGTTCGCCCGGACAGGGGGTCTGAAGCTTTCTTT.

This clonotype was observed at least ten times. The CDR3 DNA is TGTGCCAGCAGCGTAGTTCAGGTAGGGACTGAAGCTTTCTTT. Its protein product is CASSVVQVGTEAFF. This chain links TRBV9 with TRBJ1-1; D remains unclear. The CDR3 has 14 amino acids. Trimming removed 0 bases from V and 5 bases from J, with 11 bases in between. The germline V gene has CDR1 SGDLS and CDR2 YYNGEE.

In this sample, this clonotype turned up many times. One end of the junction is discordant with germline, which a read error may explain. The chain recombines TRBV7-9 with TRBJ1-1, with D unclear. CDR1 and CDR2 from the germline V gene are SEHNR and FQNEAQ (reference sequence). This CDR3 spans 13 amino acids. The DNA for the CDR3 is TGTGCCAGCAGCGTAGCGAGGAACACTGAAGCTTTCTTT. It translates to CASSVARNTEAFF.

The V and J genes are TRBV19 and TRBJ1-2; unclear D gene. Germline V gene lookup returns CDR1 LNHDA and CDR2 SQIVND (reference sequence). V lost 4 bases to trimming and J lost 4 bases, with 7 bases between them. The CDR3 sequence is 12 residues long. The CDR3 region is CASSTDTYGYTF. CDR3 nucleotides: TGTGCCAGTAGTACAGACACCTATGGCTACACCTTC.

This clonotype was observed a few times. The J gene is TRBJ2-7, the V gene TRBV19, with TRBD1 matching 7 bases. The CDR3 consists of 16 residues. Unmatched junction bases numbered 13, after V lost 5 bases and J lost 3 bases. Germline CDR1 LNHDA, CDR2 SQIVND (reference sequence). The CDR3: CASSVTFDRDFYEQYF. The CDR3 DNA reads as TGTGCCAGTAGTGTGACGTTTGACAGGGATTTCTACGAGCAGTACTTC.

This clonotype was seen more than once but under ten times. The rearrangement uses TRBV20-1 and TRBJ1-2; no firm D call. Trimming left V 3 bases short and J 2 bases short, with 10 bases between. Germline assignment: CDR1 DFQATT and CDR2 SNEGSKA (reference sequence). This CDR3 comprises 13 residues. The CDR3 DNA is TGCAGTGCTAGGGAGGACCGGAACTATGGCTACACCTTC. This sequence encodes CSAREDRNYGYTF.

This chain joins TRBV10-3 and TRBJ2-2; D not resolved. The CDR3 runs 14 residues. V was pared by 6 bases and J by 2 bases, with 10 bases between. Germline CDR1 and CDR2: ENHRY and SYGVKD. CDR3 sequence (DNA): TGTGCCATCAGGGACCGTGTAAACACCGGGGAGCTGTTTTTT. This codes for CAIRDRVNTGELFF.